This T cell receptor (beta chain) originates from a study of cytomegalovirus exposure and HLA in healthy donors. General study findings and limits: Certain sequence variants were highly shared and formed a cluster, and this cluster was likely a sequencing artifact. Previously analyzed data showed that most TCR beta V segments were productive at a frequency of about 87% or about 30%. With later analysis, a missense DCLRE1C variant became linked to TCR beta V- and J-gene trimming. Analyses of presence/absence relied on an assumption of roughly uniform sequencing depth across donors.

A word on this clone: The antigen remains undetermined.

The study ran its PCR with 60 Vbeta and 13 Jbeta primers. TCRdb's copy holds only in-frame clones and misses some; the assay was immunoSEQ multiplex PCR. The data hold roughly 61,000 clones, with roughly 90% observed a single time. Sequencing used PBMCs. The sequence derives from a man aged 25 to 45 in good health and CMV-seropositive.

The CDR3 DNA reads as TGTGCCAGCAGCCAAGATCTGACAGGCGCCGGAAACACCATATATTTT. This encodes CASSQDLTGAGNTIYF. This sequence joins TRBV4-2 and TRBJ1-3; possibly TRBD1 for D (6 bases). Germline-derived CDR1 and CDR2 are LGHNA and YNFKEQ. This CDR3 is built from 16 residues. Trimming removed 0 bases at V and 4 bases at J, with 13 bases between.